This passage covers 5 T cell receptor beta chains from one sample sequenced in a study of cytomegalovirus exposure and HLA in healthy donors. Primers included in the PCR were 60 Vbeta and 13 Jbeta primers. Data came from immunoSEQ multiplex PCR; TCRdb stores just in-frame clones and leaves some out. The table has 130,000 to 150,000 clones, 80% seen once. Source material: PBMCs. The receptors were sampled from a man in his forties or fifties in good health and CMV-seronegative.

This clone was seen once. This chain links TRBV9 with TRBJ1-1; D gene ambiguous. CDR1 SGDLS and CDR2 YYNGEE come from the germline V gene. V lost 4 bases and J 2 bases, leaving 9 bases between the germline ends. This CDR3 is built from 13 residues. The CDR3 DNA follows: TGTGCCAGCAGCCATAAGCTAAACACTGAAGCTTTCTTT. Translating it yields CASSHKLNTEAFF.

The rearrangement joins TRBV28 to TRBJ1-4; 7 bases are a match to TRBD1. The CDR3 is made up of 15 amino acids. With 4 bases clipped from V and 3 bases from J, the junction kept 5 bases outside the gene matches. Per the germline V gene, CDR1 is MDHEN and CDR2 is SYDVKM. The CDR3, as DNA: TGTGCCAGCAGTTCGACAGGGCGGGCTAATGAAAAACTGTTTTTT. It encodes CASSSTGRANEKLFF.

This chain links TRBV10-3 with TRBJ1-1, with D perhaps matching TRBD1 (6 bases). The germline V and J ends were trimmed by 5 bases and 6 bases, with 22 bases remaining between them. CDR3 length: 16 residues. Germline V gene sequence: CDR1 ENHRY, CDR2 SYGVKD. The CDR3 DNA sequence: TGTGCCATCAGTTCCAAGGGGGGGGGTTCGGGGCCTGAAGCTTTCTTT. Translated: CAISSKGGGSGPEAFF.

This chain links TRBV11-3 with TRBJ2-3; 10 bases agree with TRBD2. The germline V gene encodes CDR1 SGHNT and CDR2 YENEEA. Trimming removed 5 bases from V and 2 bases from J; junction bases left unmatched: 4. This CDR3 spans 15 amino acids. The CDR3 sequence: CASSLGLATTDTQYF. The CDR3 nucleotides read TGTGCCAGCAGCCTGGGACTAGCGACCACAGATACGCAGTATTTT.

This clone has only a few counts. The chain uses TRBV6-6 and TRBJ2-1; D is ambiguous. Trimming stripped 6 bases from V and 9 bases from J, with 12 bases between. There are 12 residues in the CDR3. The V gene's germline CDR1 is MNHNY and CDR2 SVGAGI (reference sequence). This CDR3 reads CASSHLRSEQFF. As DNA, the CDR3 is TGTGCCAGCAGCCATCTTAGATCTGAGCAGTTCTTC.